This paragraph reports one T cell receptor beta chain. Its antigen is as yet unknown. During surgery, about 0.45-1 mL peripheral blood was drawn from four of eight donors. Clones were read by immunoSEQ multiplex PCR, and TCRdb kept only the in-frame ones, dropping some. The sample lists roughly 54,000 clones; approximately 93% were seen once. V was shortened by 4 bases and J by 4 bases, with 7 bases between the two germline ends. This CDR3 has 12 amino acids. Germline CDR1 and CDR2: SGHRS and YFSETQ. This sample was included in a study of human thymus T cells. Study-wide findings and caveats: Repertoires sampled from thymus and blood appeared biased in V and J gene usage.

This receptor was obtained from a boy in the first two years of life with a congenital heart defect but otherwise immunologically healthy. The sample taken for sequencing was blood. The V call is TRBV5-1, the J call TRBJ2-3, with D uncertain. This chain's CDR3 is CASSLVADTQYF. In DNA, the CDR3 is TGCGCCAGCAGCCTCGTAGCAGATACGCAGTATTTT.